This TCR beta chain was recorded in a study of human T cells and chemical hapten exposure. TCRdb processed the RACE reads anew with MiXCR; each CDR3 protein has one entry. Among tens of thousands of distinct CDR3 sequences, 8% to 11% were seen once, and the ten largest hold about 2%. The CDR3 is 13 amino acids. The V gene's germline CDR1 is MNHEY and CDR2 SVGEGT. Trimming pared 6 bases from V and 5 bases from J, leaving 10 bases between. Time point in this sample: patch test 1, 2 weeks after DPC sensitization. The treatment: therapeutic diphenylcyclopropenone sensitization with weekly scalp DPC. This specimen consisted of whole blood, obtained in connection with sensitization to the hapten diphenylcyclopropenone (DPC). The clonotype originates from a man aged 35-49 years with alopecia areata. Some clones in this sample may be carry-over from other donors' samples. The chain uses TRBV6-2 or TRBV6-3 and TRBJ2-2; D might be TRBD2 (5 bases). The CDR3 reads CASSSRDTGELFF. The CDR3 nucleotides read TGTGCCAGCAGCTCCCGGGATACCGGGGAGCTGTTTTTT.